The clone carrying this T cell receptor (beta chain) was observed a few times. Its cognate antigen is unknown. Assay used: immunoSEQ multiplex PCR; TCRdb lists only in-frame clones, some missing. This table has 20,000 to 25,000 clones, 70% to 80% appearing once. Time point meaning: baseline pretreatment blood. The treatment was: 15 Gy SBRT to primary tumor, nephrectomy 4 weeks later. The patient's renal cell carcinoma had clear cell pathology. This entry belongs to a study of radiation and T cells in renal cell carcinoma. Study outcomes and limitations: Top tumor clonotypes rose in blood 2 weeks post-radiation, then contracted. Without pretreatment biopsies, baseline tumor clonotype presence was undetermined.

The CDR3 sequence is 13 residues long. CDR1 SGHDT and CDR2 YYEEEE come from the germline V gene. With 1 base removed from V and 0 bases from J, the gap between germline ends came to 5 bases. This receptor was obtained from a man in his sixties with renal cell carcinoma. This chain connects TRBV5-6 to TRBJ2-7; D not resolved. Material: blood, obtained from a patient whose treatment included radiotherapy and nephrectomy. The CDR3 region is CASSLYSSYEQYF. CDR3 DNA: TGTGCCAGCAGCTTGTATAGCTCCTACGAGCAGTACTTC.